This is a list of T cell receptor beta chains from one sample in a study of brain metastases from non-small cell lung cancer. Some clones are missing from TCRdb's copy, which holds only in-frame ones; the method was immunoSEQ multiplex PCR. The data hold thousands of clones, with roughly 80% observed a single time. Sequences were obtained from primary lung tumor tissue. These receptors all come from a donor over 35 with non-small cell lung cancer. CDR3s include the opening cysteine and the closing phenylalanine or tryptophan. A D gene is named only where the DNA matches it firmly. Clone size appears in some rows only: once, few, many, or a class for an expanded clone.

j_gene,v_gene,abundance,d_gene,len,CDR3nt,CDR3aa
TRBJ1-2,TRBV6-6,-,-,14,TGTGCCAGCAGTTACCCATCGGGCCTCTATGGCTACACCTTC,CASSYPSGLYGYTF
TRBJ1-4,TRBV5-5,-,-,16,TGTGCCAGCAGCTTGGAAGGGGTCCTGGGGAATGAAAAACTGTTTTTT,CASSLEGVLGNEKLFF
TRBJ1-2,TRBV16,-,-,17,TGTGTCAGCAGCCAATTTCTGACGGGGGCCCCACCCTATGGCTACACCTTC,CVSSQFLTGAPPYGYTF
TRBJ2-5,TRBV9,-,-,13,TGTGCCAGCAGCGTGGCCTTACAAGAGACCCAGTACTTC,CASSVALQETQYF
TRBJ1-4,TRBV7-2,-,-,16,TGTGCCAGCAGCTTAGGGGAGGTTAAGGCTAATGAAAAACTGTTTTTT,CASSLGEVKANEKLFF
TRBJ1-1,TRBV19,few,-,15,TGTGCCAGTAGTAAGAGGTTGGAGGAGAACACTGAAGCTTTCTTT,CASSKRLEENTEAFF
TRBJ1-2,TRBV5-6,-,-,15,TGTGCCAGCAGCCCCGCCGGAGTTCTTAGCTCTGGCTACACCTTC,CASSPAGVLSSGYTF
TRBJ2-2,TRBV11-2,-,-,14,TGTGCCAGCAGCTTAGACAGCAACACCGGGGAGCTGTTTTTT,CASSLDSNTGELFF
TRBJ2-3,TRBV6-1,-,-,14,TGTGCCAGCAGTGAATGGGCGGTGGCAGATACGCAGTATTTT,CASSEWAVADTQYF
TRBJ1-1,TRBV30,-,-,12,TGTGCCTTGGACGGCCCGAACACTGAAGCTTTCTTT,CALDGPNTEAFF
TRBJ1-1,TRBV6-8,-,-,13,TGTGCCAGCAGTTTCGGGGCGAACACTGAAGCTTTCTTT,CASSFGANTEAFF
TRBJ2-7,TRBV30,-,TRBD1,17,TGTGCCTGGAGTGCGGGGACAGGCCTCCTTTCTTCCTACGAGCAGTACTTC,CAWSAGTGLLSSYEQYF
TRBJ1-6,TRBV5-5,-,-,15,TGTGCCAGCAGCTCTGGACAGACTTTTGGGACACCCCTCCACTTT,CASSSGQTFGTPLHF
TRBJ1-3,TRBV7-9,-,TRBD1,19,TGTGCCAGCAGCTTCCTCCCGGGACAGGGGTCTATAACTGGAAACACCATATATTTT,CASSFLPGQGSITGNTIYF
TRBJ1-1,TRBV4-1,once,TRBD1,18,TGCGCCAGCAGCCAAGACTCGACAGGGGGCTGGGTGGGCACTGAAGCTTTCTTT,CASSQDSTGGWVGTEAFF
TRBJ1-6,TRBV28,-,-,13,TGTGCCAGCAGTTCGGGCAGGTTTTCACCCCTCCACTTT,CASSSGRFSPLHF
TRBJ1-3,TRBV5-6,-,-,12,TGTGCCAGCAGCTTCGGACCTAACACCATATATTTT,CASSFGPNTIYF
TRBJ1-2,TRBV10-3,-,-,12,TGTGCCATCAGTGCCCCGGATGCCGGCTACACCTTC,CAISAPDAGYTF
TRBJ1-3,TRBV5-8,-,-,16,TGTGCCAGCAGCTTGTTGGGGGCCTTCTCTGGAAACACCATATATTTT,CASSLLGAFSGNTIYF
TRBJ2-1,TRBV12-3/TRBV12-4,-,-,13,TGTGCCAGCACCAACAACGCCTACAATGAGCAGTTCTTC,CASTNNAYNEQFF
TRBJ1-5,TRBV4-1,-,-,15,TGCGCCAGCAGCCAAGTAGAACAAAGCAATCAGCCCCAGCATTTT,CASSQVEQSNQPQHF
TRBJ1-2,TRBV7-8,-,-,14,TGTGCCAGCAGCTTAGATGTGGGGAGGAATGGCTACACCTTC,CASSLDVGRNGYTF
TRBJ2-1,TRBV28,once,-,12,TGTGCCAGCAAGACCGAGAACAATGAGCAGTTCTTC,CASKTENNEQFF
TRBJ1-1,TRBV2,-,TRBD1,17,TGTGCCAGCAGTGGCAACAGGGGCGTGAGTCTCAACACTGAAGCTTTCTTT,CASSGNRGVSLNTEAFF